Here is one T cell receptor beta chain with its context. This sample was taken from a study of OX40 agonist ivuxolimab in advanced cancers. Study information: The dose of intravenous ivuxolimab that patients received every 2 weeks ranged from 0.01 to 10 mg/kg.

Libraries were prepared by immunoSEQ multiplex PCR; TCRdb keeps only in-frame clonotypes and omits some of them. Of 75,000 to 100,000 clones listed, around 88% are singletons. J gave up 3 bases and V 0 bases, and 3 bases lay outside the gene matches. Germline V gene lookup returns CDR1 LGHNA and CDR2 YNFKEQ. The CDR3 is made up of 17 amino acids. V usage is TRBV4-2 and J usage is TRBJ2-3, with 13 bases aligning to TRBD2. This TCR was sampled from an adult with an advanced solid tumor such as melanoma, head and neck, liver or kidney cancer. The material sequenced was CD4+ or CD8+ T cells sorted from blood, taken in a trial of the OX40 agonist ivuxolimab. CDR3 nucleotide sequence: TGTGCCAGCAGCCAAGATCCGGGACTAGCGGGGACAGATACGCAGTATTTT. This codes for CASSQDPGLAGTDTQYF.